The sequence of this T cell receptor beta chain was determined in a study of blood T cell repertoires in COVID-19. About the research overall: The United States, Italy and Spain supplied acute and convalescent COVID-19 samples. Sources were T cells, B-cell-depleted T cells, or PBMCs; the material itself was cDNA or gDNA.

In the source study's methods: Reference gene primer amplification gave estimated nucleated cell counts. Repertoires were generated with immunoSEQ multiplex PCR, while TCRdb's copy carries only in-frame clones and drops some. V and J calls and clone size are those listed in that table; D and trimming were worked out from the DNA. Of around 150,000 clones listed, around 77% are singletons. This clone was seen a few times. The sequenced sample consisted of peripheral blood. The TCR was taken from a man in his 70s with acute or convalescent COVID-19.

The CDR3 region is CASSQGLATGTQYF. The CDR3 nucleotides are TGTGCCAGCAGCCAAGGACTTGCTACGGGGACCCAGTACTTC. The chain links TRBV14 to TRBJ2-5; D uncertain. The V end lost 1 base, the J end lost 7 bases, and 13 bases lay between the germline ends. This CDR3 has 14 residues. In germline, CDR1 is SGHDN, CDR2 FVKESK.